These 22 T cell receptor beta chains came from one sample sequenced in a study of cytomegalovirus exposure and HLA in healthy donors. Amplification used 60 Vbeta primers and 13 Jbeta primers. Clones were sequenced by immunoSEQ multiplex PCR, and TCRdb holds only the in-frame ones, with some missing. The sample contains 150,000 to 200,000 clones, around 77% of which appear only once. The sequencing sample was made of PBMCs. All receptors derive from a woman aged 25 to 39 in good health and CMV-seropositive.

This sequence joins TRBV7-2 and TRBJ1-4, with a possible D match to TRBD1 (6 bases). The germline V gene has CDR1 SGHTA and CDR2 FQGNSA. The CDR3 contains 13 residues. V lost 6 bases, J lost 4 bases, and 9 bases lay in between. The CDR3 loop reads CASSGQLNEKLFF. The DNA of the CDR3 is TGTGCCAGCAGTGGACAGCTTAATGAAAAACTGTTTTTT.

The V call is TRBV11-2, the J call TRBJ2-1; 11 nucleotides agree with TRBD2. The V gene end was trimmed by 3 bases and the J gene end by 3 bases; junction bases not matched to a gene: 4. The germline V gene has CDR1 SGHAT and CDR2 FQNNGV. The CDR3 spans 16 residues. For the CDR3, the DNA is TGTGCCAGCAGCTTGCCGGGACTAGCGGTCTACAATGAGCAGTTCTTC. As protein: CASSLPGLAVYNEQFF.

The chain recombines TRBV7-8 with TRBJ2-3; 11 bases map to TRBD2. J gave up 2 bases and V 3 bases, and 1 base lay outside the gene matches. In germline, CDR1 is SGHVS, CDR2 FQNEAQ. The CDR3 has 15 amino acids. The CDR3 region is CASSLGLADTDTQYF. The DNA of the CDR3 is TGTGCCAGCAGCTTGGGACTAGCGGACACAGATACGCAGTATTTT.

This chain links TRBV27 with TRBJ2-1, with 11 bases that match TRBD2. Germline V lookup: CDR1 MNHEY, CDR2 SMNVEV (reference sequence). The trim removed 4 bases at V and 3 bases at J, leaving 5 bases unmatched. The CDR3 has 16 amino acids. This CDR3 reads CASSSGTSGYYNEQFF. CDR3 nucleotide sequence: TGTGCCAGCAGTTCCGGGACTAGCGGCTACTACAATGAGCAGTTCTTC.

The chain links TRBV10-3 to TRBJ2-2; 8 nucleotides align to TRBD1. CDR1 and CDR2 (germline): ENHRY, SYGVKD. The CDR3 has 16 residues. V lost 4 bases, J lost 5 bases, and 9 bases stayed unmatched. The CDR3 spells CAISGPGGAGTGELFF. The CDR3 nucleotides read TGTGCCATCAGTGGGCCAGGGGGCGCGGGTACCGGGGAGCTGTTTTTT.

DNA for the CDR3: TGTGCCAGCTCACTCGGACAGGGCGGAGTTCAGCCCCAGCATTTT. Residues: CASSLGQGGVQPQHF. The chain links TRBV18 to TRBJ1-5; 8 bases are shared with TRBD1. This CDR3 comprises 15 residues. CDR1 is KGHSH and CDR2 is LQKENI in the germline V gene. V gave up 4 bases and J gave up 6 bases; unmatched junction bases: 8. The whole variable domain, filled in from reference TRBV18 and TRBJ1-5, reads NAGVMQNPRHLVRRRGQEARLRCSPMKGHSHVYWYRQLPEEGLKFMVYLQKENIIDESGMPKERFSAEFPKEGPSILRIQQVVRGDSAAYFCASSLGQGGVQPQHFGDGTRLSIL.

For this clone: Other nucleotide sequences in the sample specify the same CDR3. The chain has TRBV28 and TRBJ1-1; D gene unclear. The CDR3 covers 13 residues. Germline V gives CDR1 MDHEN, CDR2 SYDVKM. V was cut by 7 bases and J by 1 base, with 10 bases left in between. CDR3: CASTLSGNTEAFF. In nucleotides, the CDR3 is TGTGCCAGCACCCTGTCGGGGAACACTGAAGCTTTCTTT. The full variable domain, with the rest looked up from reference TRBV28 and TRBJ1-1, is DVKVTQSSRYLVKRTGEKVFLECVQDMDHENMFWYRQDPGLGLRLIYFSYDVKMKEKGDIPEGYSVSREKKERFSLILESASTNQTSMYLCASTLSGNTEAFFGQGTRLTVV.

The V gene is TRBV4-3, the J gene TRBJ1-2; D may be TRBD1 (6 bases). Germline V CDR1 and CDR2: LGHNA, YSLEER. The CDR3 is 15 amino acids. Trimming removed 0 bases from V and 8 bases from J, with 16 bases in between. In DNA, the CDR3 is TGCGCCAGCAGCCAAGACCCACAGGGAAGGCGAGGCTACACCTTC. Amino acids: CASSQDPQGRRGYTF.

The chain joins TRBV6-6 to TRBJ2-1; TRBD1 agrees at 8 bases. Germline-derived CDR1 and CDR2 are MNHNY and SVGAGI (reference sequence). Trimming took 2 bases from V and 5 from J; bases not matched to a gene: 8. This CDR3 comprises 16 residues. The CDR3 sequence: CASSYGQGQAHNEQFF. In DNA form, the CDR3 reads TGTGCCAGCAGTTACGGACAGGGACAGGCGCACAATGAGCAGTTCTTC.

The rearrangement links TRBV5-1 to TRBJ1-6; a possible D gene is TRBD1 (6 bases). Trimming left V 7 bases short and J 5 bases short, with 16 bases between. CDR1 SGHRS and CDR2 YFSETQ come from the germline V gene. CDR3 length: 15 residues. The CDR3 DNA is TGCGCCAGCGCCCGGGGGGGGGCAGATAATTCACCCCTCCACTTT. Translated: CASARGGADNSPLHF.

The table lists this clone with a few counts. This chain links TRBV4-3 with TRBJ2-1; 14 bases match TRBD2. Germline CDR1 LGHNA, CDR2 YSLEER. The CDR3 is 17 amino acids. V lost 5 bases, J lost 2 bases, and 5 bases stayed unmatched. Here the CDR3 DNA reads TGCGCCAGCAGCGGAGAGGGACTAGCGGGGGCCTACAATGAGCAGTTCTTC. It codes for CASSGEGLAGAYNEQFF.

This clone was observed a single time. The chain employs TRBV6-5 and TRBJ1-4; D uncertain. V dropped 5 bases and J dropped 0 bases, with 10 bases sitting between them. Germline V gene data show CDR1 as MNHEY and CDR2 as SVGAGI. CDR3 length equals 15 residues. CDR3 bases: TGTGCCAGCAGTATCATGAGTGCAACTAATGAAAAACTGTTTTTT. Translating gives CASSIMSATNEKLFF.

The chain carries TRBV9 and TRBJ1-1; D may be TRBD1 (5 bases). The CDR3 contains 16 residues. Germline-derived CDR1 and CDR2 are SGDLS and YYNGEE. The V gene lost 4 bases and the J gene lost 0 bases, with 16 bases spanning the gap. The CDR3 here is CASSPIGQAMNTEAFF. CDR3 nucleotides: TGTGCCAGCAGCCCTATTGGACAAGCCATGAACACTGAAGCTTTCTTT.

V is TRBV7-2 and J is TRBJ1-1; TRBD1 aligns across 7 bases. Germline V gene sequence: CDR1 SGHTA, CDR2 FQGNSA. The CDR3 loop spans 14 amino acids. The J segment lost 1 base and the V segment lost 8 bases, leaving 7 bases of the junction unmatched. The CDR3 reads CASSWTGSNTEAFF. The CDR3 DNA follows: TGTGCCAGCTCCTGGACAGGTTCGAACACTGAAGCTTTCTTT.

This clone has a handful of counts. The chain joins TRBV27 to TRBJ1-2; 9 nucleotides agree with TRBD1. The CDR3 length is 14 residues. Germline V gives CDR1 MNHEY, CDR2 SMNVEV (reference sequence). V shed 3 bases, J shed 7 bases, and the junction held 6 bases outside the gene matches. DNA for the CDR3: TGTGCCAGCAGTTTGCGGGACAGGGAGAGTGGCTACACCTTC. This translates into CASSLRDRESGYTF.

This clone has a handful of counts. The DNA for the CDR3 is TGTGCCAGCAGCGAATCAGGGTTTACCTTGGAAGGCTACACCTTC. Protein sequence: CASSESGFTLEGYTF. The V call is TRBV7-2, the J call TRBJ1-2; a possible D gene is TRBD1 (5 bases). CDR1 and CDR2 (germline): SGHTA, FQGNSA. Trimming cost V 5 bases and J 8 bases, with 21 bases left between them. The CDR3 totals 15 residues.

The chain has TRBV25-1 and TRBJ1-2; possibly TRBD1 for D (5 bases). CDR1 is MGHDK and CDR2 is SYGVNS in the germline V gene. The CDR3 has 13 amino acids. V was pared by 4 bases and J by 8 bases, with 14 bases between. In nucleotides, the CDR3 is TGTGCCAGCAGTGGTGGGGGGTTTCGGGGCTACACCTTC. It translates to CASSGGGFRGYTF.

The V gene is TRBV28, the J gene TRBJ1-4; 9 bases align to TRBD1. This CDR3 contains 15 residues. Germline trimming cut 2 bases from V and 5 bases from J; bases unmatched to any gene: 3. CDR1 MDHEN and CDR2 SYDVKM come from the germline V gene. This chain's CDR3 is CASSLPGQGNEKLFF. Here the CDR3 DNA reads TGTGCCAGCAGTTTACCAGGACAGGGGAATGAAAAACTGTTTTTT.

The chain recombines TRBV25-1 with TRBJ2-2; TRBD2 might be the D (6 bases). The CDR3 contains 16 residues. The V end was cut by 2 bases, the J end by 4 bases, with 14 bases between. CDR1 is MGHDK and CDR2 is SYGVNS in the germline V gene. As DNA, the CDR3 is TGTGCCAGCAGTGAAAAGGAGGGAGCGGGCACCGGGGAGCTGTTTTTT. It translates to CASSEKEGAGTGELFF.

The V call is TRBV7-2, the J call TRBJ2-2; the D gene is possibly TRBD1 (6 bases). Trimming cost V 3 bases and J 2 bases, with 10 bases left between them. This CDR3 comprises 15 residues. Germline CDR1 SGHTA, CDR2 FQGNSA. In DNA, the CDR3 is TGTGCCAGCAGCTTCTGGGGGCCAAACACCGGGGAGCTGTTTTTT. Protein sequence: CASSFWGPNTGELFF.

The chain carries TRBV2 and TRBJ2-1; D possibly corresponds to TRBD1 (6 bases). V gave up 4 bases and J gave up 5 bases, with 12 bases separating them. This CDR3 region has 14 residues. CDR1 and CDR2 from the germline V gene are SNHLY and FYNNEI. DNA of the CDR3: TGTGCCAGCAGTGGACAGGTTATACACAATGAGCAGTTCTTC. Encoded protein: CASSGQVIHNEQFF.

Here the CDR3 reads CASSTPGTESPLHF. DNA of the CDR3: TGTGCCAGCAGCACTCCCGGGACAGAATCACCCCTCCACTTT. This sequence joins TRBV28 and TRBJ1-6, with 7 positions matching TRBD1. The CDR3 spans 14 residues. V lost 6 bases and J lost 10; bases outside the gene matches: 9. CDR1 MDHEN and CDR2 SYDVKM come from the germline V gene.